This T cell receptor beta chain is from a study of T cells of healthy individuals. TCRdb itself ran the 5' RACE reads through MiXCR, one entry per CDR3 protein. This sample has tens of thousands of distinct CDR3 sequences, with 16% found just once. CDR3 length equals 14 residues. Germline assignment: CDR1 DFQATT and CDR2 SNEGSKA (reference sequence). The junction had 5 bases not matched to a gene; V was cut back by 1 base and J by 5 bases. This clonotype appeared many times. This TCR was recovered from a human donor in good health. The chain links TRBV20-1 to TRBJ2-5; 9 bases align to TRBD2. The DNA of the CDR3 is TGCAGTGCTAGAGCCATCGCGGGAGGGGAGACCCAGTACTTC. The encoded protein is CSARAIAGGETQYF.